This T cell receptor beta chain stems from a study of cytomegalovirus exposure and HLA in healthy donors. Study-wide findings and caveats: A later analysis associated some 16,000 TCR beta sequences with HLA alleles at a 0.05 false discovery rate. Owing to their indistinguishability, certain V segments, notably TRBV6-2 and TRBV6-3, were excluded. Rates of TCR association differed by HLA locus in a later analysis, with DRB1 highest and HLA-C lowest.

V gave up 4 bases and J gave up 7 bases, with 11 bases separating them. Germline assignment: CDR1 SGHDN and CDR2 FVKESK. This CDR3 spans 14 amino acids. To note about this clone: Its antigen is unknown.

13 Jbeta primers and 60 Vbeta primers were used for the PCR. In the authors' workflow: A later analysis tallied some 84 million unique TCR beta chains, 10 million to 12 million of them shared. Libraries were prepared by immunoSEQ multiplex PCR; TCRdb keeps only in-frame clonotypes and omits some of them. V and J calls and clone size are given by that table; D and trimming were obtained from the DNA. Among about 130,000 clones listed, approximately 80% were seen once. The TCR sequence derives from a male donor in good health and CMV-seropositive. This rearrangement joins TRBV14 to TRBJ1-6; no firm D call. Source material: PBMCs. The CDR3 protein is CASSLNTGNSPLHF. CDR3 DNA sequence: TGTGCCAGCAGCCTTAATACGGGGAATTCACCCCTCCACTTT.